This T cell receptor beta chain appears in the sequencing data of a study of blood T cells in healthy people across ages (dated by TCRdb to about 2015). A note on the overall study: In model experiments, template switching captured roughly one uniquely barcoded TCR beta cDNA molecule for every two T cells. To avoid experimental bias, donors of different ages were distributed randomly across sequencing lanes. Using deep sequencing normalized with unique cDNA molecular identifiers, the study measured how TCR beta repertoire diversity changes with age. Two additional independent replicas of 1 million unique cDNA reads from the same blood draw were analyzed for two donors (one aged 18 to 30 and one aged 80 or older). The donors were split into four age groups: young (average approximately 16 years), middle-aged (about 40), aged (about 56) and long-lived (82). The research as a whole found: Estimates of total diversity from one million sequenced T cells were regarded as lower bounds and underestimates. Because the CMV infection status of the donors was unknown, age-related changes in expanded clonotypes may potentially have been confounded. There was a strong correlation between observed TCR beta diversity and the percentage of naive T cells measured by flow cytometry. As age increased, observed TCR beta diversity per million T cells dropped in a roughly linear way, and a significant reduction was already evident by age roughly 36. Compared with the aged group, the long-lived group had more naive CD4+ T cells, fewer expanded clones and increased TCR diversity, suggesting age selection. Because profiling used bulk unsorted PBMCs, naive and antigen-experienced compartments could not be compared conclusively.

The germline V gene gives CDR1 as SNHLY and CDR2 as FYNNEI. The CDR3 holds 15 amino acids from the cysteine to the phenylalanine. Just CDR3 DNA is preserved here, 45 bases in frame from base 1. Trimming costs V 6 bases and J 3 bases, and their ends lie 17 bases apart. The donors were under 40 Caucasian individuals from Russia, aged about 6 to 100 years, who were systemically healthy. Each donor gave 9 to 10 milliliters of peripheral blood, collected into EDTA-treated Vacutainer tubes. Ficoll-Paque density-gradient centrifugation was used to isolate PBMCs, with at least 7 million per sample. Trizol reagent was used to extract total RNA from PBMCs, with at least 6 micrograms per sample. For every donor, flow cytometry on a PBMC aliquot measured the percentage of naive CD45RAhigh/CD27high T cells. Comment on this clonotype: Its specific antigen is unknown. Base qualities are not provided; no much larger clone lies one nucleotide away.

The library was obtained by 5' RACE. The instrument given in TCRdb is Illumina HiSeq 2500. A second PCR of about 6 to 11 cycles was performed with a sample-barcoded 5' primer and a J-beta primer mix. Each TCR beta cDNA molecule received a unique molecular identifier from a template-switch 5' adaptor carrying 12 random nucleotides. Each sample yielded at least 2.5 million CDR3-containing paired-end reads. First-strand cDNA synthesis was performed from all RNA using the Mint cDNA synthesis kit, with priming by a TRBC-specific oligonucleotide. After uracil-DNA glycosylase treatment, a first 18-cycle PCR used universal primers M1SS and BC2_uni_R on all cDNA. Processing in the source paper ran as follows. Normalization of each sample was performed by random selection of 1 million high-quality reads, each carrying a distinct molecular identifier. Instead of being binned into consensus sequences, reads that shared molecular identifiers were thrown out. MiTCR, run with a Q25 quality threshold and the strictest error-elimination algorithm, handled CDR3 identification, clonotype clustering and error correction. A nonparametric unseen species model with Euler transformation was used to estimate a lower bound on total TCR beta diversity. Clones were called with MiXCR by TCRdb after fastp trimmed the public reads at Q25, and only in-frame beta chains were retained. Rows merge per CDR3 protein into single entries with the most common DNA and genes. The V and J calls here are based on TCRdb, not the publication. The sample table lists 700,000 or so distinct CDR3 sequences, approximately 40% of them with a count of one. Around 30% of the sample goes to the ten largest clones.

The sequence links TRBV2 to TRBJ2-5; TRBD2 is perhaps the D gene, given 6 matching bases. The receptor's source is an elderly man in good health. Sequencing was done on a sample of blood. For the CDR3, the sequence is CASSQEGRNKETQYF. DNA sequence: TGTGCCAGCAGCCAGGAGGGACGGAACAAAGAGACCCAGTACTTC. The entire variable domain, with the stretches around the CDR3 drawn from the reference TRBV2 and TRBJ2-5 proteins, is EPEVTQTPSHQVTQMGQEVILRCVPISNHLYFYWYRQILGQKVEFLVSFYNNEISEKSEIFDDQFSVERPDGSNFTLKIRSTKLEDSAMYFCASSQEGRNKETQYFGPGTRLLVL.